The 12 T cell receptor beta chains below come from one sample, sequenced in a study of response to subunit inactivated influenza vaccine. One entry per CDR3 protein, called by TCRdb with MiXCR from the RT-PCR reads. The data contain 650,000 to 800,000 distinct CDR3 sequences, about 14% of them singletons. This specimen was PBMCs from blood, taken approximately 15 days before vaccination. The origin of the receptors is a middle-aged man who received an inactivated influenza vaccine.

Written as DNA, the CDR3 is TGTGCCAGCAGGGCCACGGGGGATTCACCCCTCCACTTT. It codes for CASRATGDSPLHF. The chain joins TRBV6-4 to TRBJ1-6; weak D call: TRBD1 (5 bases). This CDR3 has 13 amino acids. Germline loops: CDR1 MRHNA, CDR2 SNTAGT. V lost 6 bases and J 8 bases, leaving 11 bases between the germline ends.

V usage is TRBV6-2 or TRBV6-3 and J usage is TRBJ2-7; 9 bases match TRBD2. Germline V CDR1 and CDR2: MNHEY, SVGEGT. V gave up 5 bases and J gave up 1 base; unmatched junction bases: 6. The CDR3 sequence is 15 residues long. This CDR3 reads CASSQKGLASYEQYF. For the CDR3, the DNA is TGTGCCAGCAGTCAAAAGGGACTAGCTTCCTACGAGCAGTACTTC.

This chain joins TRBV27 and TRBJ1-1; 7 nucleotides line up with TRBD1. The CDR3 sequence is 15 residues long. J lost 5 bases, V lost 6 bases, and 12 bases had no gene match. Germline lookup yields CDR1 MNHEY and CDR2 SMNVEV (reference sequence). In DNA form, the CDR3 reads TGTGCCAGCAGACGAACACAGGGGCCATCGACTGAAGCTTTCTTT. Translating it yields CASRRTQGPSTEAFF.

The chain is built from TRBV3-1 and TRBJ2-5, with a possible D match to TRBD2 (5 bases). V was shortened by 3 bases and J by 2 bases, with 13 bases between the two germline ends. Per germline, CDR1 LGHDT and CDR2 YNNKEL (reference sequence). CDR3 size: 15 residues. In DNA form, the CDR3 reads TGTGCCAGCAGCCAGTTTGAGGGCAGACAAGAGACCCAGTACTTC. Residues: CASSQFEGRQETQYF.

The rearrangement links TRBV7-6 to TRBJ2-7, with D perhaps TRBD2 (5 bases). The CDR3 is made up of 14 amino acids. Trimming took 4 bases from V and 5 from J, leaving 15 bases between them. Germline V gene lookup returns CDR1 SGHVS and CDR2 FNYEAQ. CDR3 bases: TGTGCCAGCAGCTGGGAAGAGGGTAGGCACGAGCAGTACTTC. The encoded protein is CASSWEEGRHEQYF.

The chain is built from TRBV4-1 and TRBJ2-7, with D unresolved. CDR3 size: 14 residues. In germline, CDR1 is MGHRA, CDR2 YSYEKL. V gave up 1 base and J gave up 5 bases, with 12 bases separating them. The CDR3 coding sequence is TGCGCCAGCAGCCAAGCGCATAAGCCGGACGAGCAGTACTTC. Its protein product is CASSQAHKPDEQYF.

The genes are TRBV28 and TRBJ1-4, with D possibly TRBD1 on 5 matching bases. CDR1 is MDHEN, CDR2 SYDVKM, per germline. V was trimmed by 7 bases and J by 6 bases, leaving 9 bases between them. This CDR3 is 12 amino acids long. CDR3 protein: CASTGVDEKLFF. The CDR3, as DNA: TGTGCCAGCACGGGGGTTGATGAAAAACTGTTTTTT.

The sample holds one count of this clonotype. The CDR3 loop is CASSKINEKLFF. The CDR3 DNA reads TGTGCCAGCAGCAAGATCAATGAAAAACTGTTTTTT. This chain links TRBV12-3 or TRBV12-4 with TRBJ1-4; no definite D call. V was clipped by 6 bases and J by 5 bases, with 7 bases between them. The CDR3 runs 12 residues.

The CDR3 here is CASRGSGRGNEQFF. The CDR3 region has the DNA TGTGCCAGCAGAGGCAGCGGGAGGGGGAATGAGCAGTTCTTC. The rearrangement joins TRBV6-2 or TRBV6-3 to TRBJ2-1; 10 nucleotides agree with TRBD2. CDR1 MNHEY and CDR2 SVGEGT come from the germline V gene. J was trimmed by 7 bases and V by 6 bases; bases with no gene match: 6. The CDR3 sequence is 14 residues long.

This chain connects TRBV7-8 to TRBJ2-7; 8 positions agree with TRBD1. CDR3 length: 15 residues. Trimming at V came to 7 bases and at J to 2 bases, leaving 10 bases not matched to a gene. Looked up from germline, CDR1 is SGHVS and CDR2 is FQNEAQ. Here the CDR3 DNA reads TGTGCCAGCACCCCAGGCCCAGGGGGCGCCTACGAGCAGTACTTC. As protein: CASTPGPGGAYEQYF.

This sequence joins TRBV6-1 and TRBJ2-3; D possibly corresponds to TRBD1 (6 bases). Trimming left V 6 bases short and J 6 bases short, with 13 bases between. Per the germline V gene, CDR1 is MNHNS and CDR2 is SASEGT. This CDR3 spans 13 amino acids. CDR3 in DNA: TGTGCCAGCAGCCCCTTCCAGGGGGATACGCAGTATTTT. It encodes CASSPFQGDTQYF.

This clonotype was detected only once. The rearrangement joins TRBV4-3 to TRBJ2-7, with D possibly matching TRBD1 (7 bases). V lost 3 bases to trimming and J lost 0 bases, with 12 bases between them. This CDR3 is built from 15 residues. The germline gives CDR1 LGHNA, CDR2 YSLEER. Written as DNA, the CDR3 is TGCGCCAGCAGCCAGCAGGGGGGAGCCTCCTACGAGCAGTACTTC. Protein sequence: CASSQQGGASYEQYF.